The 22 T cell receptor beta chains below come from one sample, sequenced in a study of tumor and adjacent non-tumor tissue in lung cancer. A modified ARM-PCR protocol with three rounds of nested PCR amplified TCRbeta. TCRdb itself ran the multiplex PCR reads through MiXCR, one entry per CDR3 protein. The data hold just over 200,000 distinct CDR3 sequences, with 70% to 75% observed a single time. The template was RNA from unsorted bulk tissue. Material: lung tumor tissue. These receptors originate from a man in his sixties with non-small cell lung cancer.

V gene TRBV4-3 combines with J gene TRBJ1-1; a weak D match, TRBD1 (6 bases). The CDR3 contains 14 residues. Germline CDR1 LGHNA, CDR2 YSLEER. Trimming stripped 0 bases from V and 6 bases from J, with 11 bases between. CDR3 region: CASSQDAGVPEAFF. For the CDR3, the DNA is TGCGCCAGCAGCCAAGACGCAGGGGTCCCTGAAGCTTTCTTT.

The V and J genes are TRBV7-3 and TRBJ2-3; D is unclear. Germline V CDR1 and CDR2: SGHTA, FQGTGA. CDR3 length: 13 residues. V lost 0 bases and J 5 bases, leaving 6 bases between the germline ends. The CDR3 coding sequence is TGTGCCAGCAGCTTAACGTTCGAAGATACGCAGTATTTT. Translated, it gives CASSLTFEDTQYF.

This clonotype showed up just a few times. This rearrangement joins TRBV10-3 to TRBJ2-5; no clear D. The germline CDR1 and CDR2 sequences are ENHRY and SYGVKD. The CDR3 runs 15 residues. Deletions cut 3 bases from V and 1 base from J, with 12 bases between. The CDR3 nucleotides read TGTGCCATCAGTGACAGGAGTAGGAGCCAAGAGACCCAGTACTTC. This gives the protein CAISDRSRSQETQYF.

This chain links TRBV12-3 or TRBV12-4 with TRBJ1-1; D gene unclear. V dropped 5 bases and J dropped 6 bases, with 13 bases sitting between them. This CDR3 contains 13 residues. As DNA, the CDR3 is TGTGCCAGCAGTCTGGGGAAGTTCGCTGAAGCTTTCTTT. It specifies CASSLGKFAEAFF.

The V and J genes are TRBV20-1 and TRBJ2-1, with D possibly TRBD1 on 5 matching bases. V was cut by 0 bases and J by 2 bases, with 14 bases left in between. The CDR3 length is 16 residues. Germline values: CDR1 DFQATT, CDR2 SNEGSKA (reference sequence). Here the CDR3 reads CSARDSRDRTYNEQFF. CDR3 sequence (DNA): TGCAGTGCTAGAGATTCTCGAGACAGAACCTACAATGAGCAGTTCTTC.

The V and J genes are TRBV28 and TRBJ1-6, with D tentatively TRBD1 (5 bases). V was shortened by 2 bases and J by 13 bases, with 15 bases between the two germline ends. The CDR3 sequence is 14 residues long. Germline CDR1 and CDR2: MDHEN and SYDVKM. CDR3 loop: CASSLQGTARPLHF. The CDR3, as DNA: TGTGCCAGCAGTTTACAGGGAACCGCTAGGCCCCTCCACTTT. Based on the CDR3 plus reference TRBV28 and TRBJ1-6, the full variable domain is DVKVTQSSRYLVKRTGEKVFLECVQDMDHENMFWYRQDPGLGLRLIYFSYDVKMKEKGDIPEGYSVSREKKERFSLILESASTNQTSMYLCASSLQGTARPLHFGNGTRLTVT.

V gene TRBV20-1 combines with J gene TRBJ2-7; TRBD2 aligns across 8 bases. The V gene's germline CDR1 is DFQATT and CDR2 SNEGSKA (reference sequence). With V trimmed by 0 bases and J by 2 bases, 9 bases remained unmatched. The CDR3 sequence is 16 residues long. CDR3 sequence (DNA): TGCAGTGCTAGAGATCCGAAGGCGGGGGGCCCCTACGAGCAGTACTTC. The encoded protein is CSARDPKAGGPYEQYF.

In regard to this clonotype: Lacking the conserved final phenylalanine or tryptophan, this CDR3 likely reflects a read error. The V gene is TRBV6-6, the J gene TRBJ2-5; 14 bases map to TRBD2. Germline loops: CDR1 MNHNY, CDR2 SVGAGI (reference sequence). The CDR3 runs 19 residues. The CDR3 is CASSSPHRETSGRAETQYL. The CDR3 DNA reads as TGTGCCAGTAGTTCCCCCCACCGGGAGACTAGCGGGAGGGCTGAGACCCAGTACTTA.

The chain couples TRBV10-2 to TRBJ2-7, with TRBD2 identical over 13 bases. The junction had 18 bases not matched to a gene; V was cut back by 4 bases and J by 6 bases. From germline, CDR1 is WSHSY and CDR2 SAAADI. There are 19 residues in the CDR3. As DNA, the CDR3 is TGCGCCAGCAGTGCTTCCTTAGGACTAGCGGGGGACCGAGGAGGCGAGCAGTACTTC. Translating it yields CASSASLGLAGDRGGEQYF.

This clonotype was counted only a few times. A junction end diverges from the germline sequence, so it may reflect a read error. V and J are TRBV6-5 and TRBJ2-5; the match to TRBD2 covers 11 bases. There are 15 residues in the CDR3. Germline V lookup: CDR1 MNHEY, CDR2 SVGAGI. The CDR3 DNA reads TGTGCCTGCAGTCGGACTAGCGGGCGGGAAGAGACCCAGTATTTC. Protein: CACSRTSGREETQYF.

Worth noting for this clonotype: The junction departs from the called germline gene at one end, perhaps through a read error. This chain connects TRBV12-3 or TRBV12-4 to TRBJ2-5, with TRBD1 matching over 7 bases. CDR3 length equals 15 residues. This CDR3 is CARSLALQGKETQYF. The CDR3 nucleotides are TGTGCCCGCAGTTTAGCGCTACAGGGGAAAGAGACCCAGTACTTC.

This clonotype was found many times. This chain uses TRBV20-1 with TRBJ2-2; 11 bases align to TRBD2. V was clipped by 0 bases and J by 5 bases; unmatched bases: 8. This CDR3 spans 17 amino acids. Looked up from germline, CDR1 is DFQATT and CDR2 is SNEGSKA (reference sequence). CDR3 region: CSARDLSGRAGTGELFF. The CDR3 region has the DNA TGCAGTGCTAGAGATCTTAGCGGGAGGGCCGGGACCGGGGAGCTGTTTTTT.

In regard to this clonotype: One end of the junction fails to match germline, which may point to a read error. The rearrangement uses TRBV20-1 and TRBJ1-1; D remains ambiguous. The CDR3 is 13 residues long. CDR1 is DFQATT, CDR2 SNEGSKA, per germline (reference sequence). CDR3: CSVSWQTNNEAFF. In DNA, the CDR3 is TGCAGTGTTAGCTGGCAGACGAACAATGAAGCTTTCTTT.

The rearrangement uses TRBV25-1 and TRBJ1-1; D not certain. V lost 3 bases and J 1 base, leaving 12 bases between the germline ends. Germline CDR1 is MGHDK and CDR2 is SYGVNS. CDR3 length equals 15 residues. This chain's CDR3 is CASSELGRENTEAFF. CDR3 DNA: TGTGCCAGCAGTGAGCTCGGACGGGAGAACACTGAAGCTTTCTTT.

This clonotype was recorded a few times. A much larger clone lies one base from this, so it may be a read error. The CDR3 loop is CANSLSRLSTDTQYF. The CDR3 coding sequence is TGCGCCAACAGCCTCAGCCGCCTGAGCACAGATACGCAGTATTTT. This chain links TRBV4-3 with TRBJ2-3, with no clear D. The CDR3 runs to 15 residues. Looked up from germline, CDR1 is LGHNA and CDR2 is YSLEER.

With regard to this clonotype: It may be a read error: a sequence one base away is much more abundant. The rearrangement joins TRBV20-1 to TRBJ1-3; D gene unclear. The CDR3 has 12 amino acids. V lost 7 bases and J 4 bases, leaving 11 bases between the germline ends. Germline V gene data show CDR1 as DFQATT and CDR2 as SNEGSKA (reference sequence). The CDR3 coding sequence is TGCAGTGTTCGAGTGTTGGGAAACACCATATATTTT. It encodes CSVRVLGNTIYF.

Regarding this clonotype: One junction end disagrees with the germline gene, perhaps due to a read error. The rearrangement uses TRBV30 and TRBJ1-2; 7 positions agree with TRBD1. CDR1 and CDR2 (germline): GTSNPN, SVGIG (reference sequence). The CDR3 loop spans 13 amino acids. This CDR3 is CAWGVGRGYGYIF. CDR3 bases: TGTGCCTGGGGTGTCGGCAGGGGGTATGGCTACATCTTC.

A word on this clonotype: One end of the junction is discordant with germline, which a read error may explain. The V gene is TRBV4-2, the J gene TRBJ2-6; D may correspond to TRBD1 or TRBD2 (5 bases each). Germline V gives CDR1 LGHNA, CDR2 YNFKEQ. This CDR3 has 14 amino acids. CDR3 loop: CASYQGLGTDVVTF. The CDR3 coding sequence is TGTGCCAGCTACCAGGGCCTTGGGACCGACGTCGTGACTTTC.

The chain has TRBV11-2 and TRBJ2-7; TRBD2 agrees at 8 bases. V lost 4 bases and J lost 3; bases outside the gene matches: 14. Germline lookup yields CDR1 SGHAT and CDR2 FQNNGV. The CDR3 length is 17 residues. CDR3 sequence: CASSSDGRDVGIYEQYF. In DNA, the CDR3 is TGTGCCAGCAGCTCAGACGGGAGGGACGTGGGAATCTACGAGCAGTACTTC.

Turning to this clonotype: No DNA is shown, since the ends of the CDR3 on it are uncertain; the CDR3 is the one TCRdb lists. The chain combines TRBV6-5 with TRBJ1-2; whether TRBD1, the table's D call, matches the DNA was not checked. CDR1 is MNHEY, CDR2 SVGAGI, per germline. The CDR3 has 12 residues if both end residues are counted. CDR3 region: CTSSSGGYGCTF.

Note on this clonotype: This may arise from a read error, as a much more abundant clone is one base away. The chain has TRBV6-5 and TRBJ1-1, with TRBD1 matching 8 bases. The ends lost 6 bases at V and 4 bases at J; junction bases unmatched: 10. The CDR3 sequence is 15 residues long. CDR1 MNHEY and CDR2 SVGAGI come from the germline V gene. The CDR3 region has the DNA TGTGCCAGCAGGTCGCAGGGGGCGCTGGGCACTGAAGCTTTCTTT. As protein: CASRSQGALGTEAFF.

As regards this clonotype: This may come from a read error, since a much larger clone is one base off. The V and J genes are TRBV20-1 and TRBJ2-1, with 8 bases lining up with TRBD2. From germline, CDR1 is DFQATT and CDR2 SNEGSKA (reference sequence). The CDR3 has 15 amino acids. The CDR3 region has the DNA TGCAGTGTTAGAGACCCAGCGGGAGCCCTGGATGAGCAGTTCTTC. Its protein product is CSVRDPAGALDEQFF.